This entry features one T cell receptor (beta chain) sequence. Looked up from germline, CDR1 is SGHAT and CDR2 is FQDESV (reference sequence). V lost 5 bases and J 9 bases, leaving 11 bases between the germline ends. The CDR3 sequence is 11 residues long. The sample originates from a study of shared clonotypes between healthy human individuals. About the research overall: There were three CD4 naive, three CD4 memory, two CD8 naive and one CD8 memory plates per donor.

This table comes from immunoSEQ multiplex PCR, and its TCRdb copy is limited to in-frame clones, with some not included. This table holds 2 million to 3 million clones, approximately 94% found once. The clonotype originates from a man younger than 35 in good health. Some clones in this sample may be carry-over from other donors' samples. The chain combines TRBV11-1 with TRBJ2-7, with D perhaps matching TRBD1 (6 bases). Sequenced material: naive CD4+ T cells from PBMCs. Described subset: CD45RA+ positively selected. CDR3 residues: CASSAGVGQYF. DNA of the CDR3: TGTGCCAGCAGCGCAGGGGTCGGGCAGTACTTC.